The rows below give T cell receptor beta chains drawn from one sample of a study of blood T cells in healthy people across ages. TCRdb reanalysed the 5' RACE reads using MiXCR and keeps one entry per CDR3 protein. The sample contains over 1,300,000 distinct CDR3 sequences, approximately 60% of which appear only once. What was sequenced was blood. These receptors came from a man between 18 and 29 years old in good health. Both conserved end residues are part of each CDR3. The order of the fields is J gene, clone size, V gene, D gene, CDR3 DNA, CDR3 protein. The D gene is left open where the match is weak. Clone size appears in some rows only: once, few, many, or a class for an expanded clone.

>TRBJ2-1|once|TRBV11-3|TRBD2
TGTGCCAGCCGCCTGAGGCGCGGGAGGACTTACAATGAGCAGTTCTTC
CASRLRRGRTYNEQFF
>TRBJ2-3|NA|TRBV5-1|TRBD1
TGCGCCAGCACCAGGGGGCCCACTCCAGGAGATACGCAGTATTTT
CASTRGPTPGDTQYF
>TRBJ2-5|NA|TRBV15|NA
TGTGCCACCAGCAGAGAGGGGGGGCCGTACCAAGAGACCCAGTACTTC
CATSREGGPYQETQYF
>TRBJ1-5|few|TRBV6-4|NA
TGTGCCAGCATGGAGGCGGCGGGTAGCAATCAGCCCCAGCATTTT
CASMEAAGSNQPQHF
>TRBJ2-7|NA|TRBV9|NA
TGTGCCAGCAGCGTTGGCAGGGGCGCCTCCTACGAGCAGTACTTC
CASSVGRGASYEQYF
>TRBJ1-4|NA|TRBV25-1|NA
TGTGCCAGCAGTGCTTGGGGAGGTGATGCAACTAATGAAAAACTGTTTTTT
CASSAWGGDATNEKLFF
>TRBJ2-3|few|TRBV29-1|NA
TGCAGCGTTTTTCCGGAGAGCACAGATACGCAGTATTTT
CSVFPESTDTQYF
>TRBJ2-3|NA|TRBV4-3|NA
TGCGCCAGCAACCAAGGACGACTCACAGATACGCAGTATTTT
CASNQGRLTDTQYF
>TRBJ2-7|NA|TRBV11-2|NA
TGTGCCAGCAGCTTATCGGGTGTAGCCTACGAGCAGTACTTC
CASSLSGVAYEQYF
>TRBJ1-2|NA|TRBV7-2|NA
TGTGCCAGCAGCTTAGCCGCCTTAGGGGGTTTAGGCTATGGCTACACCTTC
CASSLAALGGLGYGYTF
>TRBJ2-2|NA|TRBV5-6|TRBD1
TGTGCCAGCAGTAAACAGGGGGGGAACACCGGGGAGCTGTTTTTT
CASSKQGGNTGELFF
>TRBJ2-7|NA|TRBV10-3|NA
TGTGCCACCACCCTACAAGGTGGCGAGCAGTACTTC
CATTLQGGEQYF
>TRBJ1-2|NA|TRBV7-2|NA
TGTGCCAGCACCTATCCGGGCGCCTATGGCTACACCTTC
CASTYPGAYGYTF
>TRBJ2-5|NA|TRBV6-2/TRBV6-3|TRBD1
TGTGCCAGCAGTTACTCGATAACAGGGGACCAGCAAGAGACCCAGTACTTC
CASSYSITGDQQETQYF
>TRBJ1-6|NA|TRBV4-1|NA
TGCGCCAGCAGCCAAGATTCTCCGAACCATGAGGCGGATTCACCCCTCCACTTT
CASSQDSPNHEADSPLHF
>TRBJ2-5|once|TRBV6-1|NA
TGTGCCAGCAGTGAAGCGTATACAGACAACCAAGAGACCCAGTACTTC
CASSEAYTDNQETQYF
>TRBJ2-1|NA|TRBV5-1|NA
TGCGCCAGCAGCCCAAAGACAGGATTCTCCTACAATGAGCAGTTCTTC
CASSPKTGFSYNEQFF
>TRBJ2-1|NA|TRBV2|TRBD2
TGTGCCAGCAAAGGGACTAGCGGGTACCTTAGATACAATGAGCAGTTCTTC
CASKGTSGYLRYNEQFF
>TRBJ2-7|NA|TRBV12-3/TRBV12-4|TRBD1
TGTGCCAGCAGTGGGGGACAGGGGGACGAGCAGTACTTC
CASSGGQGDEQYF
>TRBJ2-7|few|TRBV6-6|TRBD1
TGTGCCAGCAGTCAATCCCACGGGACAGGGTCCGAGCAGTACTTC
CASSQSHGTGSEQYF
>TRBJ2-3|few|TRBV10-3|NA
TGTGCCATCAGTGCAAAGGTCGGGACGGTGAGCACAGATACGCAGTATTTT
CAISAKVGTVSTDTQYF
>TRBJ1-1|once|TRBV25-1|NA
TGTGCCATCAGTGGAAGGTTAGGAGAAGCTTTCTTT
CAISGRLGEAFF
>TRBJ2-2|NA|TRBV3-1|TRBD1
TGTGCCAGCAGCGAGCGGACAGGGGTCACCGGGGAGCTGTTTTTT
CASSERTGVTGELFF
>TRBJ2-1|NA|TRBV14|NA
TGTGCCAGCAGCCAAGAGCTACGGGGTTCTGAGCAGTTCTTC
CASSQELRGSEQFF
>TRBJ2-5|NA|TRBV5-1|NA
TGCGCCAGCAGCTTGGTTGACCTTCAAGAGACCCAGTACTTC
CASSLVDLQETQYF
>TRBJ1-1|NA|TRBV5-1|TRBD1
TGCGCCAGCAGCCTTCGACAGGGTATAGCTGAAGCTTTCTTT
CASSLRQGIAEAFF
>TRBJ2-1|few|TRBV5-6|NA
TGTGCCAGCAGCTTAGGGGCAATCGGTGAGCAGTTCTTC
CASSLGAIGEQFF
>TRBJ2-1|once|TRBV6-6|NA
TGTGCCAGCAGTTACGGCTCCCCTAGCGAAGGAAACAATGAGCAGTTCTTC
CASSYGSPSEGNNEQFF
>TRBJ1-2|NA|TRBV4-1|TRBD1
TGCGCCAGCAGCCAAGGTGGGACAGGCTCCGTATATGGCTACACCTTC
CASSQGGTGSVYGYTF
>TRBJ2-7|NA|TRBV2|NA
TGTGCCAGCAGTGGCCCGGGACGGTACAATGAGCAGTACTTC
CASSGPGRYNEQYF
>TRBJ2-7|NA|TRBV28|TRBD2
TGTGCCAGCAGCCTCATCCTAGCGGGGGCAAACGAGCAGTACTTC
CASSLILAGANEQYF
>TRBJ2-1|few|TRBV4-3|NA
TGCGCCAGCAGCCAAGATTCGGATGAAAACAATGAGCAGTTCTTC
CASSQDSDENNEQFF
>TRBJ2-3|many|TRBV6-5|NA
TGTGCCAGCAGAGGGCAGGGCTCCACAGATACGCAGTATTTT
CASRGQGSTDTQYF
>TRBJ2-3|few|TRBV20-1|NA
TGCAGTGCTCCTCCCGGCGCAGATAGCACAGATACGCAGTATTTT
CSAPPGADSTDTQYF
>TRBJ1-4|NA|TRBV4-1|NA
TGCGCCAGCAGCCAAGTTCTAAGGGGCAGACGTGAAAAACTGTTTTTT
CASSQVLRGRREKLFF
>TRBJ1-5|NA|TRBV5-5|TRBD1
TGTGCCAGCAGAATCGACAGGGGGATCAATCAGCCCCAGCATTTT
CASRIDRGINQPQHF
>TRBJ2-7|few|TRBV28|NA
TGTGCCAGCAGCCCCCCGTCGGGGAGTGCCTACGAGCAGTACTTC
CASSPPSGSAYEQYF
>TRBJ2-7|many|TRBV21-1|NA
TGTGCCAGCAGCGGGGCTTTAAGGTCCTACGAGCAGTACTTC
CASSGALRSYEQYF
>TRBJ2-7|few|TRBV27|NA
TGTGCCAGCAACGGTCCGTCCTACGAGCAGTACTTC
CASNGPSYEQYF
>TRBJ2-1|NA|TRBV12-5|TRBD2
TGTGCTAGTGGTTTGGTACACCAGCGGGAGCGCGACAATGAGCAGTTCTTC
CASGLVHQRERDNEQFF
>TRBJ2-7|NA|TRBV20-1|NA
TGCAGTGCTAGACCCACGGGGTTCCTCTACGAGCAGTACTTC
CSARPTGFLYEQYF
>TRBJ2-2|NA|TRBV6-2/TRBV6-3|NA
TGTGCCAGCAGTTGGGGTATGAACACCGGGGAGCTGTTTTTT
CASSWGMNTGELFF
>TRBJ2-7|NA|TRBV7-9|NA
TGTGCCAGCAGCTCTACAGGGATCGTATACGAGCAGTACTTC
CASSSTGIVYEQYF
>TRBJ1-5|NA|TRBV3-1|NA
TGTGCCAGCAGCCTCTGTGGTGATAGGAGCAATCAGCCCCAGCATTTT
CASSLCGDRSNQPQHF
>TRBJ2-7|many|TRBV2|NA
TGTGCCAGCAGACAGGGATACGAGCAGTACTTC
CASRQGYEQYF
>TRBJ2-1|NA|TRBV5-1|TRBD1
TGCGCCAGCAGCAAGGGACAGGACAATGAGCAGTTCTTC
CASSKGQDNEQFF
>TRBJ2-3|few|TRBV6-5|NA
TGTGCCAGCAGTTCCCCCGACAGCACAGATACGCAGTATTTT
CASSSPDSTDTQYF
>TRBJ2-7|NA|TRBV20-1|NA
TGCAGTTGCGGTCGGGGTTCCTACGAGCAGTACTTC
CSCGRGSYEQYF
>TRBJ1-2|NA|TRBV24-1|NA
TGTGCCACCAGTGACCCGGGCGTTGGGGGCTACACCTTC
CATSDPGVGGYTF
>TRBJ2-2|NA|TRBV20-1|TRBD2
TGCAGTGCTAGTCGGCTAGCGGGGGGGTCTGACACCGGGGAGCTGTTTTTT
CSASRLAGGSDTGELFF
>TRBJ2-2|NA|TRBV4-3|NA
TGCGCCAGCAGCCAAGAAGGCCCCCCCGCCGGGGAGCTGTTTTTT
CASSQEGPPAGELFF
>TRBJ2-1|NA|TRBV9|TRBD1
TGTGCCAGCAGCGTAGTAGACAGGGCAAATGAGCAGTTCTTC
CASSVVDRANEQFF
>TRBJ2-7|NA|TRBV3-1|NA
TGTGCCAGCAGCCAAAAGGGACACGGTACGATTGGCGAGCAGTACTTC
CASSQKGHGTIGEQYF
>TRBJ1-2|few|TRBV7-8|NA
TGTGCCAGCAGCTTAGAGAGGGGATTCTATGGCTACACCTTC
CASSLERGFYGYTF
>TRBJ2-5|NA|TRBV7-9|NA
TGTGCCAGCAGCCCCACGTACGAGACCCAGTACTTC
CASSPTYETQYF
>TRBJ2-5|few|TRBV7-9|TRBD2
TGTGCCAGCTTAGGACTAGCGGAGACCCAGTACTTC
CASLGLAETQYF
>TRBJ2-1|NA|TRBV6-2/TRBV6-3|TRBD2
TGTGCCAGCAGTTCCGAACCGACTAGCAGGAGGGTTGGGGTGCAGTTCTTC
CASSSEPTSRRVGVQFF
>TRBJ1-2|NA|TRBV14|NA
TGTGCCAGCAGCCACCTGGACACTCCCTATGGAGACTATGGCTACACCTTC
CASSHLDTPYGDYGYTF